This note documents a single T cell receptor (beta chain) sequence. The data stem from a study of cytomegalovirus exposure and HLA in healthy donors. TCRdb keeps only in-frame clones here, not all; method: immunoSEQ multiplex PCR. Of about 200,000 clones in the sample, 70% to 85% were seen once. This receptor was taken from a woman aged 25 to 45 in good health and CMV-seropositive. Sequencing was carried out using PBMCs.

CDR3 in amino acids: CASKGGISADTQYF. The CDR3 nucleotides read TGTGCCAGCAAGGGCGGGATCTCCGCAGATACGCAGTATTTT. The chain combines TRBV6-5 with TRBJ2-3; maybe TRBD2 (6 bases). Trimming cost V 7 bases and J 4 bases, with 15 bases left between them. The CDR3 length is 14 residues. Germline CDR1 and CDR2: MNHEY and SVGAGI.